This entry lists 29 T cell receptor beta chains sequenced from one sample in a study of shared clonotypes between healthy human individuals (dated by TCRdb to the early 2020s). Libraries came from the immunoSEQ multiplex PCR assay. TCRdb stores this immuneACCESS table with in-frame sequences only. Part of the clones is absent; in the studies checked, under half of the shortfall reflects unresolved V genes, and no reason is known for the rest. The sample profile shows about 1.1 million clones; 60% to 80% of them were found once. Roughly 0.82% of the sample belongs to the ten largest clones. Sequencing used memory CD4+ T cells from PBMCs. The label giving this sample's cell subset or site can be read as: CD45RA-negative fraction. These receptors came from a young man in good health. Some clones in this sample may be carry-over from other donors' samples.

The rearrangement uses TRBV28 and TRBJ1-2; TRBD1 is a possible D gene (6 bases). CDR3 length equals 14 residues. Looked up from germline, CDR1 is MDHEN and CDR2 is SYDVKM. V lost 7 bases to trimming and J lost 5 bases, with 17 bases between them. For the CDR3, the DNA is TGTGCCAGCACCCCAACCGGGACAACATATGGCTACACCTTC. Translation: CASTPTGTTYGYTF.

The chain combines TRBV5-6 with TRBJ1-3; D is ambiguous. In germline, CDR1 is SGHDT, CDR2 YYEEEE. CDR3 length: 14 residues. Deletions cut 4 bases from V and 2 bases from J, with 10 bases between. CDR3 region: CASSLSVAGNTIYF. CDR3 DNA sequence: TGTGCCAGCAGCCTGTCGGTAGCTGGAAACACCATATATTTT.

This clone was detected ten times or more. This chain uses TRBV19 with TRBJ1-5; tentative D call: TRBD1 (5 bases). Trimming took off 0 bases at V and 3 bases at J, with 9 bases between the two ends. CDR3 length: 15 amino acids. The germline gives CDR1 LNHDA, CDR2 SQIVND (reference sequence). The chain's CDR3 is CASSIDWGFNQPQHF. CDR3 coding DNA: TGTGCCAGTAGTATAGATTGGGGCTTCAATCAGCCCCAGCATTTT.

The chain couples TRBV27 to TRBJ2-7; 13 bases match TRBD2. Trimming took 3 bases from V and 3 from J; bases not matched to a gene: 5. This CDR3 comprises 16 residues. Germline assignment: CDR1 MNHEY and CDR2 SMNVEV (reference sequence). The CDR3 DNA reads TGTGCCAGCAGTTTTACTAGCGGGAGGGCCAACTACGAGCAGTACTTC. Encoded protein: CASSFTSGRANYEQYF.

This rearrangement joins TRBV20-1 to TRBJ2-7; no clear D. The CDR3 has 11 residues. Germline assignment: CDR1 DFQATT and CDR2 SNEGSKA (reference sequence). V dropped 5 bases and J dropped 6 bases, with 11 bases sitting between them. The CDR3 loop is CSAFTALEQYF. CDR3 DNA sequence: TGCAGTGCTTTTACAGCCCTCGAGCAGTACTTC.

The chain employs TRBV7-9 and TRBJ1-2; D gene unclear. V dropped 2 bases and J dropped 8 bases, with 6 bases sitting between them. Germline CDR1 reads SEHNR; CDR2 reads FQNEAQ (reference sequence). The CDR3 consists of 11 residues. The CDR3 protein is CASSLSRGYTF. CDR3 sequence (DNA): TGTGCCAGCAGCTTATCCCGGGGCTACACCTTC.

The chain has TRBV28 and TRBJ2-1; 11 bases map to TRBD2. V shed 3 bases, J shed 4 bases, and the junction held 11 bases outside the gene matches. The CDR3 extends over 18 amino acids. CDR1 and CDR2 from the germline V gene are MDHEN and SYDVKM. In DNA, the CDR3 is TGTGCCAGCAGTTTGACGGGTAGCGGGAGGGTCGGTTACAATGAGCAGTTCTTC. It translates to CASSLTGSGRVGYNEQFF.

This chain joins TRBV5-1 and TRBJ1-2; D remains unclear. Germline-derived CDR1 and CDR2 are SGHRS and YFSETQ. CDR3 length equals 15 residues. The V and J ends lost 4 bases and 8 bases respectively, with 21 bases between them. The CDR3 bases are TGCGCCAGCAGCGAGCGAGACCCCTGGAGGAGCGGCTACACCTTC. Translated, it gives CASSERDPWRSGYTF.

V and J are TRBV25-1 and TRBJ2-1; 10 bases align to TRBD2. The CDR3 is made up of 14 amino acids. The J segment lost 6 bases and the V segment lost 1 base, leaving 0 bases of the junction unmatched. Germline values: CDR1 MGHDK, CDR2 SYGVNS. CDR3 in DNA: TGTGCCAGCAGTGAATGGACTAGCGGCAATGAGCAGTTCTTC. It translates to CASSEWTSGNEQFF.

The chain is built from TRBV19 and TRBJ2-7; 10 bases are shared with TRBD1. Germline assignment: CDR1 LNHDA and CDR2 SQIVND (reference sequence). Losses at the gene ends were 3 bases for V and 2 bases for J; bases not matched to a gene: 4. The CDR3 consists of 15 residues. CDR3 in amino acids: CASSITGTGAYEQYF. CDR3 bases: TGTGCCAGTAGTATCACCGGGACAGGGGCCTACGAGCAGTACTTC.

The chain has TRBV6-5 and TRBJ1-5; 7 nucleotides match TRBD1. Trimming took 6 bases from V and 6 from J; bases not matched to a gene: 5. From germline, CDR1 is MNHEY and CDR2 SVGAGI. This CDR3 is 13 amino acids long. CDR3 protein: CASSQNRGQPQHF. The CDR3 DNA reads TGTGCCAGCAGCCAAAACAGGGGTCAGCCCCAGCATTTT.

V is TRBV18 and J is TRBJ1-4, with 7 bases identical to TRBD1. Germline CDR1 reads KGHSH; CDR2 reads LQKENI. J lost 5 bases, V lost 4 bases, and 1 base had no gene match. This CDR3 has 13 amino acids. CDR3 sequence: CASSRDRNEKLFF. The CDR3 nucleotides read TGTGCCAGCTCACGGGACAGAAATGAAAAACTGTTTTTT.

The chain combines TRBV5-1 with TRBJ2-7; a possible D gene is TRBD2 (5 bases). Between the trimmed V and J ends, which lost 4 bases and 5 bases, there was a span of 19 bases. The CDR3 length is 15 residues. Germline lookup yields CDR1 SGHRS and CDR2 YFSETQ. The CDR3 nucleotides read TGCGCCAGCAGCCCGGGTCGAAATTGGGGAGACGAGCAGTACTTC. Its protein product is CASSPGRNWGDEQYF.

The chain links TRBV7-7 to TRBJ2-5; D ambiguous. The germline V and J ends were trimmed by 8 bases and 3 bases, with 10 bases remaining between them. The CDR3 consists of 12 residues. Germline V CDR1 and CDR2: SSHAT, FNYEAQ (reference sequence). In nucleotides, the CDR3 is TGTGCCAGCGCACCTATAAAAGAGACCCAGTACTTC. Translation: CASAPIKETQYF.

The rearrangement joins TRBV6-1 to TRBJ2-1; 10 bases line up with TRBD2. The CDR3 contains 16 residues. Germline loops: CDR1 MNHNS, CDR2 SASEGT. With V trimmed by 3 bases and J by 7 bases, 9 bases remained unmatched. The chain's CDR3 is CASSEPSGRARNEQFF. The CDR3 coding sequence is TGTGCCAGCAGTGAGCCTAGCGGGAGAGCTAGGAATGAGCAGTTCTTC.

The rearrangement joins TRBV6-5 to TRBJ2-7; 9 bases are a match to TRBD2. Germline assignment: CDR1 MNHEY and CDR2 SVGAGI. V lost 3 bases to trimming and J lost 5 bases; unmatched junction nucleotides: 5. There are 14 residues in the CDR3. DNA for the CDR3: TGTGCCAGCAGTTATGCGGGAGGGCTTAACGAGCAGTACTTC. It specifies CASSYAGGLNEQYF.

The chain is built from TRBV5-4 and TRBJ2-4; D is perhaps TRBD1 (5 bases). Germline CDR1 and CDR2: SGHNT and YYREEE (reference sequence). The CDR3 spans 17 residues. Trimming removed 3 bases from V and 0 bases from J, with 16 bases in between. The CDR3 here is CASSSSGASVAKNIQYF. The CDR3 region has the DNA TGTGCCAGCAGCTCTTCTGGGGCTTCCGTAGCCAAAAACATTCAGTACTTC.

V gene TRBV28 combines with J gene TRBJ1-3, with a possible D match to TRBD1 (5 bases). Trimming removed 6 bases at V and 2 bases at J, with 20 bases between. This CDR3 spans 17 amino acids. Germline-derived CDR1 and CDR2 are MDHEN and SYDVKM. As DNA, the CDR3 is TGTGCCAGCAGCACACCTAACTTTGACAGAACTGGAAACACCATATATTTT. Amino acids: CASSTPNFDRTGNTIYF.

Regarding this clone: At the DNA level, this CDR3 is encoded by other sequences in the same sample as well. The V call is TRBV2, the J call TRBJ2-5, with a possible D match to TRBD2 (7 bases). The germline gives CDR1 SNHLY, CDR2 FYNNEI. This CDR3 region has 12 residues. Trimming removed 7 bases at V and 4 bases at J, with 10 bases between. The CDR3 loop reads CASKGEGETQYF. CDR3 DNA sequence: TGTGCCAGCAAGGGGGAGGGAGAGACCCAGTACTTC.

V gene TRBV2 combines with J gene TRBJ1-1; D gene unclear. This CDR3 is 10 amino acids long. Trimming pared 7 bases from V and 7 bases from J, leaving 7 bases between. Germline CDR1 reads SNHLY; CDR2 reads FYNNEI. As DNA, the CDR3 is TGTGCCAGCACCGGACGTGAAGCTTTCTTT. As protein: CASTGREAFF.

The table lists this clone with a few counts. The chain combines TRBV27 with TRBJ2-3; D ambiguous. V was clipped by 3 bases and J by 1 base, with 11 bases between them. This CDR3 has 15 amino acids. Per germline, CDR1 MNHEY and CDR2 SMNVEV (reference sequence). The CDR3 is CASSFRTPRTDTQYF. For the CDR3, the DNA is TGTGCCAGCAGTTTTCGGACGCCACGCACAGATACGCAGTATTTT.

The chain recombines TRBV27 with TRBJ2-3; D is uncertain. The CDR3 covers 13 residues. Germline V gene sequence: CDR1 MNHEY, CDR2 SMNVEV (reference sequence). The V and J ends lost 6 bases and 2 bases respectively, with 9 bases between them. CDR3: CASRWGSTDTQYF. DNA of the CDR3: TGTGCCAGCAGATGGGGATCCACAGATACGCAGTATTTT.

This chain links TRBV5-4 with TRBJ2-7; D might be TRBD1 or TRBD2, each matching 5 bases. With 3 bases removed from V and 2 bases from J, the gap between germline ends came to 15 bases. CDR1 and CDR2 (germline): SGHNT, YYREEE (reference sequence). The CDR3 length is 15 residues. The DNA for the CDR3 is TGTGCCAGCAGCTCCCCCCGGGACGGTCCCTACGAGCAGTACTTC. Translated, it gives CASSSPRDGPYEQYF.

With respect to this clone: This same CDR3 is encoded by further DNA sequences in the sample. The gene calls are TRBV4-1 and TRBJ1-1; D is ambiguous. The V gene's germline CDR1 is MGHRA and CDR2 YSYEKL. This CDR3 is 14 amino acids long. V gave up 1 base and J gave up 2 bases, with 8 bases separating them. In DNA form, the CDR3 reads TGCGCCAGCAGCCAAGGACACCTCAACACTGAAGCTTTCTTT. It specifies CASSQGHLNTEAFF.

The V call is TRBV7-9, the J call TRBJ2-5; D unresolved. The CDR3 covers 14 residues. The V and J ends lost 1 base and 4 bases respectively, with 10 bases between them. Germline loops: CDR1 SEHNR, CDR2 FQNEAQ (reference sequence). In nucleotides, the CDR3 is TGTGCCAGCAGCTTAGGAGTAGGTGGAGAGACCCAGTACTTC. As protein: CASSLGVGGETQYF. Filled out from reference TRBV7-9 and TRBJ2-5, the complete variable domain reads DTGVSQNPRHKITKRGQNVTFRCDPISEHNRLYWYRQTLGQGPEFLTYFQNEAQLEKSRLLSDRFSAERPKGSFSTLEIQRTEQGDSAMYLCASSLGVGGETQYFGPGTRLLVL.

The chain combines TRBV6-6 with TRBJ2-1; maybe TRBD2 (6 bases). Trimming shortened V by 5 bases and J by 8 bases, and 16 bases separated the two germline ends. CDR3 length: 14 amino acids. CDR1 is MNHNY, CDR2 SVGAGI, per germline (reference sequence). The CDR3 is CASSGELARHEQFF. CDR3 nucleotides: TGTGCCAGCAGTGGGGAACTAGCTCGTCATGAGCAGTTCTTC.

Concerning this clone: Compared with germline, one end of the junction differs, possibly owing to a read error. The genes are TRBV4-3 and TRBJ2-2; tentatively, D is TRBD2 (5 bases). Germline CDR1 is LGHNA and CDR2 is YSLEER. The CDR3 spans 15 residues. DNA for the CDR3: TGCGCCAGCAACCAAGATCCCAACGAGGGCGGGGAGCTGTTTTTT. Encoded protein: CASNQDPNEGGELFF.

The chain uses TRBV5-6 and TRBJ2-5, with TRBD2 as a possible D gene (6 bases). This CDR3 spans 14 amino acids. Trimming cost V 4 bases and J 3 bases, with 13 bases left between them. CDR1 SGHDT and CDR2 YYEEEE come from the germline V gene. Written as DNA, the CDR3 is TGTGCCAGCAGCCTGTCGGGAGCGGAAGAGACCCAGTACTTC. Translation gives CASSLSGAEETQYF.

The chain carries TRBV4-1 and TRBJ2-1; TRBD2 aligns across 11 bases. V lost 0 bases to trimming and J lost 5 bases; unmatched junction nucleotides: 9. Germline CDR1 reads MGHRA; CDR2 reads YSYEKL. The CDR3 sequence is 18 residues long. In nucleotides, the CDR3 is TGCGCCAGCAGCCAAGATTCACCCCTAGCGGGAGGCAACAATGAGCAGTTCTTC. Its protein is CASSQDSPLAGGNNEQFF.